This T cell receptor (beta chain) is drawn from a study of T-cell reconstitution after alpha-beta-depleted transplantation in children. The authors prepared the TCRbeta library with unique molecular identifiers. TCRdb independently ran MiXCR on the PCR reads; one entry per CDR3 protein. The sample carries around 250,000 distinct CDR3 sequences, more than 8% recorded once. CDR1 is SGHRS and CDR2 is YFSETQ in the germline V gene. V was shortened by 0 bases and J by 0 bases, with 8 bases between the two germline ends. The CDR3 consists of 15 residues. This clonotype was seen repeatedly, ten times or more.

The sequenced sample was PBMCs from the stem cell graft donor, obtained from the stem cell graft. The chain employs TRBV5-1 and TRBJ2-3; D is uncertain. This receptor was identified in a human donor who donated a stem cell graft to a child with SCID. In DNA form, the CDR3 reads TGCGCCAGCAGCTTGGCCGACGCTAGCACAGATACGCAGTATTTT. Amino acids: CASSLADASTDTQYF.